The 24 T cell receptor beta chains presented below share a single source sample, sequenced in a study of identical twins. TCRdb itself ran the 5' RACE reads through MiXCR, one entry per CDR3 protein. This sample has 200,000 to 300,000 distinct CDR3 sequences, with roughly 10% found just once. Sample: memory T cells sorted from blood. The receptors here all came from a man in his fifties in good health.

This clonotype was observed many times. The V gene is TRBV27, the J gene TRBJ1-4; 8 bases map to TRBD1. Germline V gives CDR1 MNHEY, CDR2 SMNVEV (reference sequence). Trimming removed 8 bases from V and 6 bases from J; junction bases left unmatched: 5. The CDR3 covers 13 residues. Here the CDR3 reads CASQDRGDEKLFF. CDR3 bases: TGTGCCAGCCAAGACAGGGGTGATGAAAAACTGTTTTTT.

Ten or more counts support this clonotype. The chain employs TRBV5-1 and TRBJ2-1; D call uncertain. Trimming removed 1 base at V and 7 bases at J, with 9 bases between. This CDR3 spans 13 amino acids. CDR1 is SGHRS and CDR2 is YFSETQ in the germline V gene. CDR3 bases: TGCGCCAGCAGCTTGCTTGGGGTTAATGAGCAGTTCTTC. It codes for CASSLLGVNEQFF.

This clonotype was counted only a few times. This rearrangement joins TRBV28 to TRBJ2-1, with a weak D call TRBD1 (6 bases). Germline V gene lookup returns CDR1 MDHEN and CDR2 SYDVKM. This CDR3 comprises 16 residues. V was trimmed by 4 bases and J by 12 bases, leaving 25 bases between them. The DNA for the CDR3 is TGTGCCAGCAGTTCGATCAGGGGCTCCTACAATGAGGGGCAGTTCTTC. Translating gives CASSSIRGSYNEGQFF.

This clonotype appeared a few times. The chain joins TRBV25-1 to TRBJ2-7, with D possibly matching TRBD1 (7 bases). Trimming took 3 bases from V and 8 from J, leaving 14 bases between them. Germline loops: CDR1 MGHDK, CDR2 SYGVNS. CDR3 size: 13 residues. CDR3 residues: CASSEAGGWKQYF. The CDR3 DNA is TGTGCCAGCAGTGAGGCAGGGGGGTGGAAGCAGTACTTC.

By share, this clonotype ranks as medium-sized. For the CDR3, the DNA is TGCAGTGCTAGAGAGGACAGGGGCTCAGAAGTCACCGGGGAGCTGTTTTTT. Amino acid sequence: CSAREDRGSEVTGELFF. V is TRBV20-1 and J is TRBJ2-2, with 9 bases matching TRBD1. The CDR3 covers 17 residues. Germline lookup yields CDR1 DFQATT and CDR2 SNEGSKA (reference sequence). Trimming took 0 bases from V and 4 from J; bases not matched to a gene: 9.

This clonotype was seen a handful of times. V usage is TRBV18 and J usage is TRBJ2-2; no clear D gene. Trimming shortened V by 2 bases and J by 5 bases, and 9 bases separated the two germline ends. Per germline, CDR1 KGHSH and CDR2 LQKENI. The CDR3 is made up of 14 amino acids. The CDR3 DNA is TGTGCCAGCTCACCAGCCGGGTTTACCGGGGAGCTGTTTTTT. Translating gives CASSPAGFTGELFF.

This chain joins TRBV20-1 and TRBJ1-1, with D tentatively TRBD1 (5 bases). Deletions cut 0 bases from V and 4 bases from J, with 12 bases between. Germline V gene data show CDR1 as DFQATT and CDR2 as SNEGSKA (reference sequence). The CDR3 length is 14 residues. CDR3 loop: CSARDFRGGTEAFF. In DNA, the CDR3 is TGCAGTGCTAGAGATTTTAGGGGCGGCACTGAAGCTTTCTTT.

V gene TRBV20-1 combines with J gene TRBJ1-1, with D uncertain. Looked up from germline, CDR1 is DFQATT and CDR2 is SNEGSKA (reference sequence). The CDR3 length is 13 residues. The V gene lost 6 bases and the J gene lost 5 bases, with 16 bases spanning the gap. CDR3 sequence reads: CSARPRGSTEAFF. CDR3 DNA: TGCAGTGCCAGACCAAGAGGAAGTACTGAAGCTTTCTTT.

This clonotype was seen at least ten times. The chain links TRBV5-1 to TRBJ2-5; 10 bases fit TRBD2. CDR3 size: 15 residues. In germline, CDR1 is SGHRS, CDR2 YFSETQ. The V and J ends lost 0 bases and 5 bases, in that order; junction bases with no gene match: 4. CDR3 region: CASSLGTSGWETQYF. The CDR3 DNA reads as TGCGCCAGCAGCTTGGGGACTAGCGGTTGGGAGACCCAGTACTTC.

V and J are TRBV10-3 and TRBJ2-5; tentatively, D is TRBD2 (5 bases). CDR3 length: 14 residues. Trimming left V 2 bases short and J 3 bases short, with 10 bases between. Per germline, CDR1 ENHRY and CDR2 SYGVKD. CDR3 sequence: CAISERGLKETQYF. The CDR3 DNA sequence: TGTGCCATCAGTGAGCGCGGGTTAAAAGAGACCCAGTACTTC.

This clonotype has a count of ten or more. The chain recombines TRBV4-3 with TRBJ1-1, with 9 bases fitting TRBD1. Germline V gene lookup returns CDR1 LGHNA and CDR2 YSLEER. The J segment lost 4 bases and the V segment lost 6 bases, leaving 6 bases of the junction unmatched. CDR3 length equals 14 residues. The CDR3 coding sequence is TGCGCCAGCAGGGTACAGGGGGCCGGCACTGAAGCTTTCTTT. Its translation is CASRVQGAGTEAFF.

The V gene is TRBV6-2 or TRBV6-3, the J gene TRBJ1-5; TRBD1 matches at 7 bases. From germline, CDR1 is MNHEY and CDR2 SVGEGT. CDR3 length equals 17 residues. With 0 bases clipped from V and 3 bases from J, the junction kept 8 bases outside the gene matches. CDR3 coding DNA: TGTGCCAGCAGTTACTCGAATTCAGGGGGGATCAATCAGCCCCAGCATTTT. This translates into CASSYSNSGGINQPQHF.

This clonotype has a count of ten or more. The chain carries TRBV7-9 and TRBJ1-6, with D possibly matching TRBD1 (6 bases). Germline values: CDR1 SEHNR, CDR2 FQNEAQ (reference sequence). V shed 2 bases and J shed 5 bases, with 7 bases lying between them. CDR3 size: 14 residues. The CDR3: CASSLSGDNSPLHF. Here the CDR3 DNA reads TGTGCCAGCAGCTTATCAGGGGATAATTCACCCCTCCACTTT.

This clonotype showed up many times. This CDR3 is CASSLKRTGELFF. CDR3 DNA: TGTGCCAGCAGCTTAAAGAGGACCGGGGAGCTGTTTTTT. The rearrangement joins TRBV11-2 to TRBJ2-2; D remains unclear. The CDR3 runs 13 residues. With 2 bases removed from V and 5 bases from J, the gap between germline ends came to 6 bases. Germline CDR1 and CDR2: SGHAT and FQNNGV.

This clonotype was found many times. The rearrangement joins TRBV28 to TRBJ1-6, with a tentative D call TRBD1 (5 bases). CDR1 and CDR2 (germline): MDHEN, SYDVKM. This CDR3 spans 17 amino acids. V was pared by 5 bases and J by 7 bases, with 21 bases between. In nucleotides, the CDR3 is TGTGCCAGCAGTCCTGGAGGGACCACGGGGTTGAATTCACCCCTCCACTTT. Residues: CASSPGGTTGLNSPLHF.

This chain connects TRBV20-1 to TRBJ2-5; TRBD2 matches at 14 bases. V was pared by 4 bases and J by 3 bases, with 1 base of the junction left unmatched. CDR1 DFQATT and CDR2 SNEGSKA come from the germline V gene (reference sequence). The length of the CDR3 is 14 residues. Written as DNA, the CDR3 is TGCAGTGCTACGGGACTAGCGGGGGAAGAGACCCAGTACTTC. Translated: CSATGLAGEETQYF.

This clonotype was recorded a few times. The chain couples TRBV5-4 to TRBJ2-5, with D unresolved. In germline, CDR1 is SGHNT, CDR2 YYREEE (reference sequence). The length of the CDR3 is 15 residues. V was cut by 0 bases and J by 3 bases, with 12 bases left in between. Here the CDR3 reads CASSLGPTTEETQYF. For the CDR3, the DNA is TGTGCCAGCAGCTTGGGGCCAACAACGGAAGAGACCCAGTACTTC.

For the CDR3, the DNA is TGTGCCAGCAGTTTCTCCGGGGGCGCGGGTCAGCCCCAGCATTTT. Translation: CASSFSGGAGQPQHF. J is TRBJ1-5 and V is TRBV6-5; maybe TRBD1 (6 bases). V lost 4 bases and J 6 bases, leaving 16 bases between the germline ends. The CDR3 has 15 residues. CDR1 and CDR2 (germline): MNHEY, SVGAGI.

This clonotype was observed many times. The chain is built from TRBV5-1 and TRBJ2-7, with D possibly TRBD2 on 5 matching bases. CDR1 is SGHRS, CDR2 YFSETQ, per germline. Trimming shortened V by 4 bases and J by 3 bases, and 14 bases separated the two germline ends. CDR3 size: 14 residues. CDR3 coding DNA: TGCGCCAGCAGCATTTCCGGAGGCAGCTACGAGCAGTACTTC. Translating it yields CASSISGGSYEQYF.

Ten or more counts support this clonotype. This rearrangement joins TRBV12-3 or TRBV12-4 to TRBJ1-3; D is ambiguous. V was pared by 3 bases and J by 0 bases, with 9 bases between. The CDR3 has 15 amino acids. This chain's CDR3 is CASSLSRFSGNTIYF. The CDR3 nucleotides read TGTGCCAGCAGTTTGAGTAGGTTCTCTGGAAACACCATATATTTT.

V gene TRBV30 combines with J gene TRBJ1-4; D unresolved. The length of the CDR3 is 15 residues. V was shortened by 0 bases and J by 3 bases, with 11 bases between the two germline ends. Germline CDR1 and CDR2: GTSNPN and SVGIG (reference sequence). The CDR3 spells CAWSVVGWSNEKLFF. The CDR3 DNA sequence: TGTGCCTGGAGTGTTGTTGGATGGTCTAATGAAAAACTGTTTTTT. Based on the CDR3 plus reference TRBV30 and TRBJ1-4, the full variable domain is SQTIHQWPATLVQPVGSPLSLECTVEGTSNPNLYWYRQAAGRGLQLLFYSVGIGQISSEVPQNLSASRPQDRQFILSSKKLLLSDSGFYLCAWSVVGWSNEKLFFGSGTQLSVL.

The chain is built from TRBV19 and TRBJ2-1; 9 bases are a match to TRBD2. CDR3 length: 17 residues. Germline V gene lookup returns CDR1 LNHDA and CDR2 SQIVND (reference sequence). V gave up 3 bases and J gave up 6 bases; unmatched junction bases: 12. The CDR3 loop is CASSIAGGARIPNEQFF. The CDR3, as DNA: TGTGCCAGTAGTATCGCGGGGGGGGCCCGGATCCCCAATGAGCAGTTCTTC.

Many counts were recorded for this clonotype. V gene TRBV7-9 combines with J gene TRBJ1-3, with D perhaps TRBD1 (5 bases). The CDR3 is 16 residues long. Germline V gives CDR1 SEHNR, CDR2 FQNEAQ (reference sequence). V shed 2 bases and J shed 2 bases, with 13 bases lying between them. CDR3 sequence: CASSLISGLPGNTIYF. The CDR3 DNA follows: TGTGCCAGCAGCTTAATCTCAGGGCTCCCTGGAAACACCATATATTTT.

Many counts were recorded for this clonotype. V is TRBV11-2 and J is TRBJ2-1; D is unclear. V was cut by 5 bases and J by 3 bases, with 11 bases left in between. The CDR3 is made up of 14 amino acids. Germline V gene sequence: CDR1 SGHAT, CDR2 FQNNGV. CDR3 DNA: TGTGCCAGCAGCCCTGGGCCGATCTACAATGAGCAGTTCTTC. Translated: CASSPGPIYNEQFF.